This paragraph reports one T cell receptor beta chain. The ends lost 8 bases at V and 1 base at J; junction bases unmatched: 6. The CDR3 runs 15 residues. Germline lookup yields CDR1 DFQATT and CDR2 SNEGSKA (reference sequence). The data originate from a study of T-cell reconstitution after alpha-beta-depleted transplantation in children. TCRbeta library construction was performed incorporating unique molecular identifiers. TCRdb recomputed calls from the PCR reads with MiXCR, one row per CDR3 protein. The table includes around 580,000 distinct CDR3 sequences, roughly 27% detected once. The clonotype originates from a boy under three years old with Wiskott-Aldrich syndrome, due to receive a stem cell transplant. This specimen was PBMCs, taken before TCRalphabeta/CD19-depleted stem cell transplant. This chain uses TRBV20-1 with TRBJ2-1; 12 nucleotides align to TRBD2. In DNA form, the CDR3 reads TGCAGTACCGGACTAGCGGGACTTTCCTACAATGAGCAGTTCTTC. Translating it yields CSTGLAGLSYNEQFF.